This T cell receptor beta chain was identified in a study of CD4 T cells in relation to SARS-CoV-2 and coronaviruses. On the study more broadly: Convalescent donors were aged about 20 to 80, with median about 40 years. Of the patients, fewer than ten were male, 4 female, two Hispanic.

Findings and caveats of the study: This crossreactivity analysis covered spike protein alone, no other viral proteins.

On this clone itself: Its antigen is undetermined.

Germline V lookup: CDR1 MNHNS, CDR2 SASEGT. This CDR3 has 15 residues. Losses at the gene ends were 1 base for V and 5 bases for J; bases not matched to a gene: 3. Generated by immunoSEQ multiplex PCR, the TCRdb table keeps only in-frame clones and is missing some. The sample yields about 37,000 clones, 70% to 90% seen once. Sequencing was done on a sample of memory CD4+ T cells from PBMCs. The chain combines TRBV6-1 with TRBJ1-5; 9 nucleotides match TRBD1. The clonotype comes from an adult with COVID-19. This CDR3 reads CASSEEGTGYQPQHF. As DNA, the CDR3 is TGTGCCAGCAGTGAAGAGGGGACAGGGTATCAGCCCCAGCATTTT.